This T cell receptor (beta chain) was captured by sequencing in a study of T-cell memory formation after mild COVID-19. V gave up 4 bases and J gave up 4 bases, with 7 bases separating them. The CDR3 totals 13 residues. The germline V gene has CDR1 KGHDR and CDR2 SFDVKD. In TCRdb, the 5' RACE reads were re-called with MiXCR into one record per CDR3 protein. The profile shows 400,000 to 500,000 distinct CDR3 sequences, less than 25% of them singletons. Sequenced input: PBMCs or a T cell subset sorted from them (not recorded which). The receptor was derived from an adult woman who had mild COVID-19 (a few samples of this study predate the infection). Cell type and time point are not known. This chain links TRBV24-1 with TRBJ2-1; no firm D call. CDR3 sequence reads: CATSDLDYNEQFF. The CDR3 DNA sequence: TGTGCCACCAGTGACCTCGATTACAATGAGCAGTTCTTC.